These 32 T cell receptor beta chains came from one sample sequenced in a study of blood T cell repertoires in COVID-19. Clones were sequenced by immunoSEQ multiplex PCR, and TCRdb holds only the in-frame ones, with some missing. The data show approximately 35,000 clones, with 65% to 90% seen just once and 5.5% to 8.5% held by the top ten. The sequencing input was peripheral blood. These receptors were obtained from a man aged 55 to 70 with active COVID-19.

The chain couples TRBV27 to TRBJ1-5, with 7 bases that match TRBD1. There are 14 residues in the CDR3. Trimming removed 2 bases from V and 3 bases from J; junction bases left unmatched: 1. Germline V gene sequence: CDR1 MNHEY, CDR2 SMNVEV (reference sequence). The CDR3 coding sequence is TGTGCCAGCAGTTTAACAGGGGTCAATCAGCCCCAGCATTTT. Encoded protein: CASSLTGVNQPQHF.

V usage is TRBV19 and J usage is TRBJ2-7; D is unresolved. The CDR3 has 13 residues. Germline V gives CDR1 LNHDA, CDR2 SQIVND (reference sequence). Trimming left V 3 bases short and J 4 bases short, with 10 bases between. The CDR3 sequence is CASSMGRQYEQYF. CDR3 coding DNA: TGTGCCAGTAGTATGGGCAGGCAATACGAGCAGTACTTC.

This chain connects TRBV28 to TRBJ2-3; 9 bases agree with TRBD2. Germline V gives CDR1 MDHEN, CDR2 SYDVKM. CDR3 length equals 15 residues. J was trimmed by 1 base and V by 5 bases; bases with no gene match: 4. The CDR3 reads CASSAPSGGTDTQYF. The CDR3 DNA sequence: TGTGCCAGCAGTGCACCTAGCGGGGGCACAGATACGCAGTATTTT.

This chain connects TRBV7-2 to TRBJ2-2, with 7 bases that match TRBD2. Germline loops: CDR1 SGHTA, CDR2 FQGNSA. V dropped 8 bases and J dropped 5; count of bases not matched to a gene: 8. The CDR3 length is 14 residues. CDR3 bases: TGTGCCAGCGGAGTCGCTAGCGGAACCGGGGAGCTGTTTTTT. Amino acid sequence: CASGVASGTGELFF.

This chain connects TRBV19 to TRBJ2-2; TRBD2 agrees at 10 bases. CDR3 length equals 15 residues. The V gene end was trimmed by 4 bases and the J gene end by 7 bases; junction bases not matched to a gene: 6. The V gene's germline CDR1 is LNHDA and CDR2 SQIVND (reference sequence). In DNA form, the CDR3 reads TGTGCCAGTAGTAAGCTAGCGGGAGTGGGCGGGGAGCTGTTTTTT. Protein product: CASSKLAGVGGELFF.

This rearrangement joins TRBV25-1 to TRBJ2-7; 8 bases match TRBD2. Germline CDR1 reads MGHDK; CDR2 reads SYGVNS. The CDR3 runs 15 residues. V was clipped by 1 base and J by 2 bases; unmatched bases: 4. CDR3 DNA sequence: TGTGCCAGCAGTGAATTCGGGACTAGGCCCTACGAGCAGTACTTC. Translated, it gives CASSEFGTRPYEQYF.

The chain links TRBV7-9 to TRBJ2-1, with 8 bases fitting TRBD2. Trimming took 1 base from V and 0 from J; bases not matched to a gene: 2. Germline-derived CDR1 and CDR2 are SEHNR and FQNEAQ (reference sequence). CDR3 length: 16 residues. The CDR3 DNA reads as TGTGCCAGCAGCTTAGGGAGCGGGAGCTCCTACAATGAGCAGTTCTTC. This sequence encodes CASSLGSGSSYNEQFF.

The V and J genes are TRBV12-3 or TRBV12-4 and TRBJ2-7, with 7 bases fitting TRBD2. V gave up 2 bases and J gave up 2 bases; unmatched junction bases: 0. The CDR3 has 13 residues. The DNA for the CDR3 is TGTGCCAGCAGTTTACGGGGGGCCTACGAGCAGTACTTC. Its translation is CASSLRGAYEQYF.

The rearrangement links TRBV28 to TRBJ2-6; D gene unclear. Germline-derived CDR1 and CDR2 are MDHEN and SYDVKM. Trimming removed 7 bases at V and 0 bases at J, with 10 bases between. The CDR3 contains 15 residues. The CDR3 loop is CASIPRGSGANVLTF. The CDR3 bases are TGTGCCAGCATCCCCCGAGGCTCTGGGGCCAACGTCCTGACTTTC.

This clone was observed once. This chain connects TRBV29-1 to TRBJ2-1, with 13 bases that match TRBD2. Trimming removed 1 base from V and 8 bases from J; junction bases left unmatched: 14. There are 18 residues in the CDR3. CDR1 is SQVTM, CDR2 ANQGSEA, per germline. The CDR3 spells CSVEVRTSGSHISDEQFF. Here the CDR3 DNA reads TGCAGCGTTGAAGTACGGACTAGCGGGAGCCATATCAGCGATGAGCAGTTCTTC.

On this clone: The same CDR3 arises from other DNA sequences in this sample as well. The gene calls are TRBV3-1 (or the pseudogene TRBV3-2) and TRBJ2-1, with TRBD2 as a possible D gene (6 bases). The CDR3 contains 13 residues. Between the trimmed V and J ends, which lost 0 bases and 10 bases, there was a span of 10 bases. The germline CDR1 and CDR2 sequences are LGHDT and YNNKEL (reference sequence). CDR3: CASSQDLRGEQFF. CDR3 nucleotide sequence: TGTGCCAGCAGCCAAGATCTGCGGGGCGAGCAGTTCTTC.

V and J are TRBV2 and TRBJ2-1; a possible D gene is TRBD1 (5 bases). Germline CDR1 reads SNHLY; CDR2 reads FYNNEI. This CDR3 comprises 14 residues. Trimming shortened V by 6 bases and J by 4 bases, and 13 bases separated the two germline ends. The CDR3 region has the DNA TGTGCCAGCAGGATTGACAGATATTACAATGAGCAGTTCTTC. This codes for CASRIDRYYNEQFF.

The gene calls are TRBV5-5 and TRBJ1-6, with D unresolved. The V gene lost 0 bases and the J gene lost 13 bases, with 20 bases spanning the gap. CDR1 and CDR2 from the germline V gene are SGHKS and YYEKEE (reference sequence). CDR3 length: 16 residues. The CDR3 sequence is CASSLDPPVLSFPLHF. The CDR3 region has the DNA TGTGCCAGCAGCTTGGATCCTCCAGTCCTCAGTTTCCCCCTCCACTTT.

The CDR3 reads CASSPFPRDYPGDSNQPQHF. The CDR3 coding sequence is TGTGCCAGCAGCCCGTTTCCACGGGACTACCCTGGAGATAGCAATCAGCCCCAGCATTTT. The rearrangement uses TRBV7-8 and TRBJ1-5; D is possibly TRBD1 (5 bases). There are 20 residues in the CDR3. V shed 5 bases and J shed 0 bases, with 26 bases lying between them. Germline V gene sequence: CDR1 SGHVS, CDR2 FQNEAQ. The variable domain in full, with the rest retrieved from reference TRBV7-8 and TRBJ1-5, is GAGVSQSPRYKVAKRGQDVALRCDPISGHVSLFWYQQALGQGPEFLTYFQNEAQLDKSGLPSDRFFAERPEGSVSTLKIQRTQQEDSAVYLCASSPFPRDYPGDSNQPQHFGDGTRLSIL.

By proportion, this clone is medium-sized. The V call is TRBV9, the J call TRBJ2-7; 9 bases are a match to TRBD2. The CDR3 has 13 residues. The ends lost 7 bases at V and 2 bases at J; junction bases unmatched: 4. Germline CDR1 SGDLS, CDR2 YYNGEE. CDR3 in amino acids: CASSSGNTYEQYF. For the CDR3, the DNA is TGTGCCAGCTCTAGCGGGAATACCTACGAGCAGTACTTC.

The table lists this clone with a few counts. The chain joins TRBV5-1 to TRBJ1-4; D not resolved. CDR3 length equals 13 residues. Germline V lookup: CDR1 SGHRS, CDR2 YFSETQ. The V end was cut by 4 bases, the J end by 0 bases, with 4 bases between. CDR3 DNA: TGCGCCAGCAGCCCAACAACTAATGAAAAACTGTTTTTT. This sequence encodes CASSPTTNEKLFF.

The rearrangement links TRBV12-3 or TRBV12-4 to TRBJ1-1, with unresolved D. CDR3 size: 13 residues. The V end was cut by 2 bases, the J end by 7 bases, with 11 bases between. CDR3 nucleotides: TGTGCCAGCAGTTTACAGGTCCGTTTTGAAGCTTTCTTT. Its translation is CASSLQVRFEAFF.

V usage is TRBV6-4 and J usage is TRBJ2-1; D may be TRBD1 (6 bases). Per the germline V gene, CDR1 is MRHNA and CDR2 is SNTAGT. Trimming removed 6 bases at V and 6 bases at J, with 12 bases between. The CDR3 covers 13 residues. DNA for the CDR3: TGTGCCAGCAGAAAAACAGGGAGCAATGAGCAGTTCTTC. Its protein is CASRKTGSNEQFF.

The chain uses TRBV11-2 and TRBJ2-2, with 8 bases that match TRBD1. Germline CDR1 is SGHAT and CDR2 is FQNNGV. The CDR3 sequence is 14 residues long. V trimming: 5 bases; J trimming: 5 bases; junction bases outside the gene matches: 4. CDR3 in DNA: TGTGCCAGCAGCCGGACAGGGACTACCGGGGAGCTGTTTTTT. This sequence encodes CASSRTGTTGELFF.

The V and J genes are TRBV13 and TRBJ2-3, with TRBD2 matching over 9 bases. The CDR3 loop spans 15 amino acids. In germline, CDR1 is PRHDT, CDR2 FYEKMQ (reference sequence). With 5 bases clipped from V and 6 bases from J, the junction kept 9 bases outside the gene matches. The CDR3 DNA is TGTGCCAGCAGCCCCTCGGGACTAGCCAGGGATACGCAGTATTTT. This sequence encodes CASSPSGLARDTQYF.

V usage is TRBV19 and J usage is TRBJ2-1; D remains unclear. With 2 bases removed from V and 9 bases from J, the gap between germline ends came to 8 bases. Germline CDR1 and CDR2: LNHDA and SQIVND (reference sequence). CDR3 size: 12 residues. The CDR3 is CASSISRIEQFF. The DNA of the CDR3 is TGTGCCAGTAGTATATCTAGGATTGAGCAGTTCTTC.

This chain joins TRBV6-1 and TRBJ2-1; D ambiguous. The V gene lost 3 bases and the J gene lost 8 bases, with 20 bases spanning the gap. Germline CDR1 MNHNS, CDR2 SASEGT. The CDR3 runs 16 residues. The DNA of the CDR3 is TGTGCCAGCAGTGAGTGGAAAAGGCGCTCACGGGATGAGCAGTTCTTC. This encodes CASSEWKRRSRDEQFF.

The genes are TRBV27 and TRBJ2-1; 11 bases are a match to TRBD2. The CDR3 is 18 amino acids. V lost 8 bases and J lost 2; bases outside the gene matches: 14. In germline, CDR1 is MNHEY, CDR2 SMNVEV (reference sequence). The CDR3 loop reads CASVLALAGGQAYNEQFF. CDR3 bases: TGTGCCAGCGTGTTAGCGCTAGCGGGAGGACAAGCCTACAATGAGCAGTTCTTC.

This rearrangement joins TRBV6-5 to TRBJ2-2, with TRBD1 matching over 8 bases. J lost 7 bases, V lost 6 bases, and 7 bases had no gene match. The CDR3 extends over 14 amino acids. Germline CDR1 reads MNHEY; CDR2 reads SVGAGI. The CDR3 nucleotides read TGTGCCAGCAGACGGGGACAGGCGATCGGGGAGCTGTTTTTT. Amino acid sequence: CASRRGQAIGELFF.

The chain carries TRBV11-2 and TRBJ2-7; D unclear. The germline V gene encodes CDR1 SGHAT and CDR2 FQNNGV. Trimming took 5 bases from V and 2 from J, leaving 10 bases between them. The CDR3 runs 13 residues. This chain's CDR3 is CASSPLGAYEQYF. The CDR3 nucleotides read TGTGCCAGCAGCCCCCTGGGCGCCTACGAGCAGTACTTC.

The chain employs TRBV28 and TRBJ2-7; 13 bases align to TRBD2. J was trimmed by 6 bases and V by 10 bases; bases with no gene match: 12. CDR1 and CDR2 from the germline V gene are MDHEN and SYDVKM. The CDR3 spans 15 residues. The CDR3 loop is CATQPRTSGSREQYV. The CDR3 region has the DNA TGTGCCACTCAACCCCGGACTAGCGGGAGTCGCGAGCAGTACGTC.

This clone was counted a few times. The chain combines TRBV9 with TRBJ2-3, with D unclear. Trimming removed 3 bases from V and 2 bases from J, with 4 bases in between. The CDR3 runs to 12 residues. Germline-derived CDR1 and CDR2 are SGDLS and YYNGEE. CDR3 protein: CASSALTDTQYF. The CDR3 DNA is TGTGCCAGCAGCGCCCTCACAGATACGCAGTATTTT.

V usage is TRBV5-6 and J usage is TRBJ1-5; D might be TRBD1 (5 bases). Trimming cost V 0 bases and J 5 bases, with 12 bases left between them. CDR1 and CDR2 from the germline V gene are SGHDT and YYEEEE. This CDR3 spans 15 amino acids. CDR3 protein: CASSLAGREDQPQHF. In DNA, the CDR3 is TGTGCCAGCAGCTTGGCCGGCAGGGAGGATCAGCCCCAGCATTTT.

The genes are TRBV7-8 and TRBJ2-2; 12 nucleotides align to TRBD2. Germline V CDR1 and CDR2: SGHVS, FQNEAQ. This CDR3 is built from 16 residues. Losses at the gene ends were 4 bases for V and 6 bases for J; bases not matched to a gene: 6. The CDR3 spells CASSWASGRGAGELFF. The CDR3 DNA sequence: TGTGCCAGCAGCTGGGCTAGCGGGAGGGGGGCCGGGGAGCTGTTTTTT.

The chain links TRBV19 to TRBJ2-1, with 13 bases matching TRBD2. The junction had 5 bases not matched to a gene; V was cut back by 5 bases and J by 4 bases. Per the germline V gene, CDR1 is LNHDA and CDR2 is SQIVND (reference sequence). The CDR3 length is 16 residues. CDR3 in DNA: TGTGCCAGTAGTCCCCGGACTAGCGGGAGTTACAATGAGCAGTTCTTC. Amino acids: CASSPRTSGSYNEQFF.

The V gene is TRBV28, the J gene TRBJ2-1; D unclear. The CDR3 is made up of 12 amino acids. Germline-derived CDR1 and CDR2 are MDHEN and SYDVKM. V shed 3 bases and J shed 7 bases, with 7 bases lying between them. Here the CDR3 DNA reads TGTGCCAGCAGTTTCCTGTTGAATGAGCAGTTCTTC. Translating gives CASSFLLNEQFF.

In this sample, this clone turned up once. The CDR3 DNA follows: TGTGCCAGCAGCTACTGGGGGGGCTCCGCTGAAGCTTTCTTT. It translates to CASSYWGGSAEAFF. The genes are TRBV5-4 and TRBJ1-1, with D maybe TRBD1 (6 bases). CDR1 is SGHNT and CDR2 is YYREEE in the germline V gene (reference sequence). The germline V and J ends were trimmed by 3 bases and 6 bases, with 15 bases remaining between them. The CDR3 length is 14 residues.